A single sample is the source of the 20 T cell receptor beta chains below, sequenced in a study of T-cell memory formation after mild COVID-19. Via MiXCR, TCRdb re-called the 5' RACE reads, giving one row per CDR3 protein. This sample has about 180,000 distinct CDR3 sequences; less than 20% occur once, and the top ten carry 3.9%. Sequencing was performed on PBMCs or a T cell subset sorted from them (not recorded which). The receptors originated from a man aged 18 to 29 who had mild COVID-19 (a few samples of this study predate the infection). Cell type and time point are not known.

The V gene is TRBV5-1, the J gene TRBJ2-2, with 7 bases fitting TRBD1. This CDR3 has 15 amino acids. The germline CDR1 and CDR2 sequences are SGHRS and YFSETQ. V shed 6 bases, J shed 2 bases, and the junction held 7 bases outside the gene matches. Here the CDR3 reads CASTGQDPNTGELFF. CDR3 DNA: TGCGCCAGCACCGGACAGGACCCTAACACCGGGGAGCTGTTTTTT.

This sequence joins TRBV24-1 and TRBJ2-2; D might be TRBD1 (5 bases). V lost 7 bases to trimming and J lost 0 bases, with 5 bases between them. This CDR3 spans 13 amino acids. Germline CDR1 and CDR2: KGHDR and SFDVKD. The CDR3 bases are TGTGCCACCAGGACAGCGAACACCGGGGAGCTGTTTTTT. Protein sequence: CATRTANTGELFF.

This chain links TRBV7-2 with TRBJ1-5; 10 positions match TRBD1. CDR1 and CDR2 (germline): SGHTA, FQGNSA. The trim removed 9 bases at V and 7 bases at J, leaving 12 bases unmatched. CDR3 length equals 15 residues. This CDR3 reads CASSPGTGVLQPQHF. The CDR3 coding sequence is TGTGCCAGTAGCCCCGGGACAGGGGTATTGCAGCCCCAGCATTTT.

This clonotype has ten or more counts. The chain has TRBV28 and TRBJ2-7; 7 nucleotides align to TRBD2. CDR1 MDHEN and CDR2 SYDVKM come from the germline V gene. The junction had 7 bases not matched to a gene; V was cut back by 5 bases and J by 0 bases. This CDR3 has 15 residues. CDR3: CASSPRGRGSYEQYV. The CDR3 bases are TGTGCCAGCAGTCCCCGAGGGAGGGGCTCCTACGAGCAGTACGTC.

This clonotype was detected a few times. This rearrangement joins TRBV6-1 to TRBJ1-6; perhaps TRBD1 as D (6 bases). The CDR3 loop spans 12 amino acids. Trimming took 7 bases from V and 8 from J, leaving 9 bases between them. Per the germline V gene, CDR1 is MNHNS and CDR2 is SASEGT. The CDR3 nucleotides are TGTGCCAGCATACAGGGTGATTCACCCCTCCACTTT. Protein product: CASIQGDSPLHF.

The chain uses TRBV7-2 and TRBJ2-2; D is tentatively TRBD1 or TRBD2 (5 bases each). The CDR3 length is 16 residues. The germline V gene encodes CDR1 SGHTA and CDR2 FQGNSA. Deletions cut 6 bases from V and 4 bases from J, with 18 bases between. CDR3 sequence: CASSTTGGFSTGELFF. The CDR3 DNA reads TGTGCCAGCAGTACAACAGGAGGCTTCAGCACCGGGGAGCTGTTTTTT. The whole variable domain, remainder taken from reference TRBV7-2 and TRBJ2-2, is GAGVSQSPSNKVTEKGKDVELRCDPISGHTALYWYRQSLGQGLEFLIYFQGNSAPDKSGLPSDRFSAERTGGSVSTLTIQRTQQEDSAVYLCASSTTGGFSTGELFFGEGSRLTVL.

The chain recombines TRBV28 with TRBJ1-1; no reliable D call. Between the trimmed V and J ends, which lost 6 bases and 2 bases, there was a span of 10 bases. Germline-derived CDR1 and CDR2 are MDHEN and SYDVKM. The CDR3 consists of 13 residues. CDR3 nucleotides: TGTGCCAGCAGCCGCTCTCAAAACACTGAAGCTTTCTTT. It yields the protein CASSRSQNTEAFF.

This chain uses TRBV18 with TRBJ2-3; D is perhaps TRBD2 (6 bases). Germline V gene data show CDR1 as KGHSH and CDR2 as LQKENI. The V and J ends lost 3 bases and 5 bases respectively, with 15 bases between them. This CDR3 has 15 residues. The CDR3 sequence is CASSPDTAGRDTQYF. CDR3 DNA: TGTGCCAGCTCACCGGATACGGCGGGGAGAGATACGCAGTATTTT.

The chain combines TRBV2 with TRBJ2-3; D is undetermined. V gave up 3 bases and J gave up 6 bases, with 7 bases separating them. The CDR3 is 12 amino acids. CDR1 and CDR2 (germline): SNHLY, FYNNEI. CDR3 region: CASSEVADTQYF. In DNA form, the CDR3 reads TGTGCCAGCAGTGAGGTCGCTGATACGCAGTATTTT.

V is TRBV5-6 and J is TRBJ2-5, with TRBD2 as a possible D gene (5 bases). The CDR3 spans 14 residues. V was clipped by 0 bases and J by 5 bases, with 11 bases between them. Looked up from germline, CDR1 is SGHDT and CDR2 is YYEEEE. CDR3 nucleotide sequence: TGTGCCAGCAGCTTGGTCCCGGGGTCCGAGACCCAGTACTTC. Its translation: CASSLVPGSETQYF.

This clonotype was detected only a few times. V and J are TRBV7-9 and TRBJ2-7; 8 nucleotides match TRBD1. This CDR3 spans 14 amino acids. The trim removed 4 bases at V and 6 bases at J, leaving 8 bases unmatched. The germline V gene has CDR1 SEHNR and CDR2 FQNEAQ (reference sequence). The CDR3 loop reads CASSSGGAAFEQYF. The CDR3, as DNA: TGTGCCAGCAGCTCAGGGGGCGCCGCATTCGAGCAGTACTTC. The full variable domain, completed using reference TRBV7-9 and TRBJ2-7, is DTGVSQNPRHKITKRGQNVTFRCDPISEHNRLYWYRQTLGQGPEFLTYFQNEAQLEKSRLLSDRFSAERPKGSFSTLEIQRTEQGDSAMYLCASSSGGAAFEQYFGPGTRLTVT.

This clonotype has more than one count but fewer than ten. The rearrangement links TRBV7-2 to TRBJ2-5, with TRBD1 matching over 7 bases. The junction had 7 bases not matched to a gene; V was cut back by 1 base and J by 2 bases. The length of the CDR3 is 16 residues. Germline V lookup: CDR1 SGHTA, CDR2 FQGNSA. As DNA, the CDR3 is TGTGCCAGCAGCTTAGTTTCAGGGGGTCTTCAAGAGACCCAGTACTTC. Translating gives CASSLVSGGLQETQYF.

This clonotype has more than one count but fewer than ten. This chain joins TRBV23-1 and TRBJ2-1, with D tentatively TRBD1 or TRBD2 (5 bases each). TRBV23-1 is an open reading frame whose function is uncertain. This CDR3 comprises 16 residues. The germline V and J ends were trimmed by 8 bases and 5 bases, with 22 bases remaining between them. The CDR3 coding sequence is TGCGCCAGCGGACACCAAAACCGGGAACCAAACAATGAGCAGTTCTTC. It translates to CASGHQNREPNNEQFF.

V and J are TRBV19 and TRBJ1-6; 8 nucleotides agree with TRBD1. The CDR3 consists of 14 residues. Trimming removed 6 bases from V and 7 bases from J; junction bases left unmatched: 5. CDR1 LNHDA and CDR2 SQIVND come from the germline V gene (reference sequence). The CDR3 region is CASSAGQVNSPLHF. CDR3 in DNA: TGTGCCAGTAGCGCGGGACAGGTCAATTCACCCCTCCACTTT.

The CDR3 nucleotides read TGTGCCAGCAGTTCTCGGACCGTCACCGGGGAGCTGTTTTTT. It translates to CASSSRTVTGELFF. This chain joins TRBV7-9 and TRBJ2-2; D gene ambiguous. V gave up 6 bases and J gave up 4 bases, with 12 bases separating them. Germline CDR1 and CDR2: SEHNR and FQNEAQ (reference sequence). The CDR3 is 14 residues long.

In its sample, this clonotype was seen a few times. The chain joins TRBV4-1 to TRBJ2-7; maybe TRBD1 (5 bases). From germline, CDR1 is MGHRA and CDR2 YSYEKL. The CDR3 runs 12 residues. V gave up 5 bases and J gave up 0 bases, with 5 bases separating them. The chain's CDR3 is CASSRGSYEQYF. CDR3 nucleotides: TGCGCCAGCAGCAGGGGCTCCTACGAGCAGTACTTC.

The gene calls are TRBV5-1 and TRBJ1-2; D unclear. V was cut by 1 base and J by 7 bases, with 11 bases left in between. CDR1 is SGHRS, CDR2 YFSETQ, per germline. CDR3 length equals 13 residues. The CDR3 reads CASSLFLNTGYTF. The CDR3 nucleotides are TGCGCCAGCAGCTTGTTTTTAAACACTGGCTACACCTTC.

This clonotype was seen ten or more times. This sequence joins TRBV12-3 or TRBV12-4 and TRBJ2-1; 8 bases are shared with TRBD2. V lost 5 bases, J lost 8 bases, and 14 bases stayed unmatched. This CDR3 has 16 residues. The CDR3 region is CASSNNRGGGSYEQFF. The DNA of the CDR3 is TGTGCCAGCAGTAACAACCGGGGGGGCGGGTCTTATGAGCAGTTCTTC.

V is TRBV24-1 and J is TRBJ1-1; no definite D call. CDR1 KGHDR and CDR2 SFDVKD come from the germline V gene. The CDR3 is 15 amino acids. The V end lost 4 bases, the J end lost 4 bases, and 15 bases lay between the germline ends. The DNA of the CDR3 is TGTGCCACCAGTGAGCCGCAGGTACCCCCCACTGAAGCTTTCTTT. Its translation is CATSEPQVPPTEAFF.

The chain is built from TRBV27 and TRBJ2-7; no firm D call. The length of the CDR3 is 13 residues. V lost 5 bases and J 9 bases, leaving 17 bases between the germline ends. The germline CDR1 and CDR2 sequences are MNHEY and SMNVEV (reference sequence). CDR3 sequence: CASSPSLLEVQYF. The CDR3 DNA reads TGTGCCAGCAGTCCAAGCCTCTTAGAGGTGCAGTACTTC.